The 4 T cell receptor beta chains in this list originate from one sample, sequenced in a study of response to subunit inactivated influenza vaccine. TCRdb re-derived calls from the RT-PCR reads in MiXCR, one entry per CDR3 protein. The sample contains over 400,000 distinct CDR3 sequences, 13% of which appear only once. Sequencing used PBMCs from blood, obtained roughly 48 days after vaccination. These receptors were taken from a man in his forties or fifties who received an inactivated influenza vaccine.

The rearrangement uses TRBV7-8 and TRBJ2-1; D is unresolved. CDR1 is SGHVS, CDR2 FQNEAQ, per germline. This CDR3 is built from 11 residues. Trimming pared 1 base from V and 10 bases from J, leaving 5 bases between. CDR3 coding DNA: TGTGCCAGCAGCTTAGTAAAAGAGCAGTTCTTC. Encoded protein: CASSLVKEQFF. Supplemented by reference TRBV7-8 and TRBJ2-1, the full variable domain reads GAGVSQSPRYKVAKRGQDVALRCDPISGHVSLFWYQQALGQGPEFLTYFQNEAQLDKSGLPSDRFFAERPEGSVSTLKIQRTQQEDSAVYLCASSLVKEQFFGPGTRLTVL.

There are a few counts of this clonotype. CDR3 DNA: TGCGCCAGCAGCCAAGATGTTGGGGGGCAAGAGACCCAGTACTTC. Amino acid sequence: CASSQDVGGQETQYF. The rearrangement joins TRBV4-3 to TRBJ2-5; possibly TRBD2 for D (6 bases). This CDR3 is 15 amino acids long. The germline V gene has CDR1 LGHNA and CDR2 YSLEER. V lost 0 bases, J lost 2 bases, and 10 bases lay in between.

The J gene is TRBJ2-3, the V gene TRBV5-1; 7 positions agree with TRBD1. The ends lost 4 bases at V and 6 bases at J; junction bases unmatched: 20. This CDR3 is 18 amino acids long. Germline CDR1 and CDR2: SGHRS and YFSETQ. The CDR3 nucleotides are TGCGCCAGCAGCATCCAACTGTCGACAGGGACGTTAACGGATACGCAGTATTTT. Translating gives CASSIQLSTGTLTDTQYF.

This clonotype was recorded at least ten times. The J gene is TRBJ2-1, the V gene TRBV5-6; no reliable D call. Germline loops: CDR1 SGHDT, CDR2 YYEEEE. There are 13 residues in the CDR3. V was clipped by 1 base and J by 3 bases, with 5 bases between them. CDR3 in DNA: TGTGCCAGCAGCTTGTACAGCTACAATGAGCAGTTCTTC. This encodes CASSLYSYNEQFF.